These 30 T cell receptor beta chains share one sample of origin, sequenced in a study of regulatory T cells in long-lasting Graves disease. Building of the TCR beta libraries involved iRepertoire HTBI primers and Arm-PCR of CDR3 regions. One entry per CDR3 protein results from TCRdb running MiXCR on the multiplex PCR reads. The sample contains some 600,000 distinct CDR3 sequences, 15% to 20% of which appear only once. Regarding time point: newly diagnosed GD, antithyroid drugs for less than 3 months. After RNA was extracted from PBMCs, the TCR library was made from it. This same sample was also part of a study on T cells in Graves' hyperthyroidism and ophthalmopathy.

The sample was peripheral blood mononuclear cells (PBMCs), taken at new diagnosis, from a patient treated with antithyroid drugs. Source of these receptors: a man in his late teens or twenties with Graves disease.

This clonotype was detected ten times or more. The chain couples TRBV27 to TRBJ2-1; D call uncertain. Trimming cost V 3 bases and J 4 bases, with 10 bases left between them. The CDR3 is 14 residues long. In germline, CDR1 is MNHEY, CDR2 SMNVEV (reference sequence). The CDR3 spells CASSFQWGYNEQFF. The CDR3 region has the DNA TGTGCCAGCAGTTTCCAATGGGGTTACAATGAGCAGTTCTTC.

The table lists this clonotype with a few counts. CDR3 sequence: CATSRGLAAGTDTQYF. The CDR3 coding sequence is TGTGCCACCAGCAGAGGACTAGCAGCTGGCACAGATACGCAGTATTTT. The V and J genes are TRBV15 and TRBJ2-3, with 7 bases identical to TRBD2. In germline, CDR1 is LNHNV, CDR2 YYDKDF (reference sequence). The V gene end was trimmed by 1 base and the J gene end by 1 base; junction bases not matched to a gene: 5. CDR3 length: 16 residues.

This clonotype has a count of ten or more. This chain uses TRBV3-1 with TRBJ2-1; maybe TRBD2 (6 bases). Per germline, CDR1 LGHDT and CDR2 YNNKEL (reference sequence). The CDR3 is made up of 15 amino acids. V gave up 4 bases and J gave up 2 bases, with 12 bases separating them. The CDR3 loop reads CASSRLLATYNEQFF. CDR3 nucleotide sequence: TGTGCCAGCAGCCGGCTCCTAGCGACCTACAATGAGCAGTTCTTC.

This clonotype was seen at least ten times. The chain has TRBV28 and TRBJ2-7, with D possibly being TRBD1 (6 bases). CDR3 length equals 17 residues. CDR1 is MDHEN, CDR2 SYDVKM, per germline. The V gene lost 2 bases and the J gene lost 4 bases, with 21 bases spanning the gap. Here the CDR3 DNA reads TGTGCCAGCAGTTTAGGGATGCCGGGACAAATAGGTTACGAGCAGTACTTC. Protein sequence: CASSLGMPGQIGYEQYF.

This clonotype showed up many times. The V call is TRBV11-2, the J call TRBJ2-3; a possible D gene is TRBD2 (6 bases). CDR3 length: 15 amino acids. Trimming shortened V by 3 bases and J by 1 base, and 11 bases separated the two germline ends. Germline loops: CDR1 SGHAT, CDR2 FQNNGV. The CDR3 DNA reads TGTGCCAGCAGCTTTTCGGGAGACGGCACAGATACGCAGTATTTT. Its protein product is CASSFSGDGTDTQYF. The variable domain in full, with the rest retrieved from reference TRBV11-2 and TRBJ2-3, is EAGVAQSPRYKIIEKRQSVAFWCNPISGHATLYWYQQILGQGPKLLIQFQNNGVVDDSQLPKDRFSAERLKGVDSTLKIQPAKLEDSAVYLCASSFSGDGTDTQYFGPGTRLTVL.

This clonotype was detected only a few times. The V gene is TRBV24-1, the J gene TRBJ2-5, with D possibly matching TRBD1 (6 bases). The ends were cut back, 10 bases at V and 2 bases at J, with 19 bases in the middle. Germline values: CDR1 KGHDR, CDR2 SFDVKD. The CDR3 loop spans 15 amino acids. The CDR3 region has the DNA TGTGCCACTCGAGCAGGGGCGACTATTCAAGAGACCCAGTACTTC. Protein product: CATRAGATIQETQYF.

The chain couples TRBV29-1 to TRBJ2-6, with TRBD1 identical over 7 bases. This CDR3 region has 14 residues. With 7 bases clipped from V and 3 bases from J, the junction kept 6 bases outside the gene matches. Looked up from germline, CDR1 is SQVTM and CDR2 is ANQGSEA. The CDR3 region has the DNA TGCAGCGCCGAGGGGGCTAGTGGGGCCAACGTCCTGACTTTC. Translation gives CSAEGASGANVLTF.

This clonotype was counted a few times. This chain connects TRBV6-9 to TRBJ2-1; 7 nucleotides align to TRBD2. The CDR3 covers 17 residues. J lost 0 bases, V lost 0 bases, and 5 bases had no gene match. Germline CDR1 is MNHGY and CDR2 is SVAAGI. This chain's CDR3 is CASSYSRELSSYNEQFF. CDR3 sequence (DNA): TGTGCCAGCAGTTATTCGCGGGAGCTCTCCTCCTACAATGAGCAGTTCTTC.

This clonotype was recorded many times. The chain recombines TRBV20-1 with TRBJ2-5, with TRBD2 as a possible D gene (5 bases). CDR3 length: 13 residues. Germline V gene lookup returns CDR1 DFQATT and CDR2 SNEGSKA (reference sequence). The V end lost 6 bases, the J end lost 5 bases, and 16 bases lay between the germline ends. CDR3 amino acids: CSARTGLGETQYF. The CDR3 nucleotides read TGCAGTGCACGGACTGGCCTCGGGGAGACCCAGTACTTC.

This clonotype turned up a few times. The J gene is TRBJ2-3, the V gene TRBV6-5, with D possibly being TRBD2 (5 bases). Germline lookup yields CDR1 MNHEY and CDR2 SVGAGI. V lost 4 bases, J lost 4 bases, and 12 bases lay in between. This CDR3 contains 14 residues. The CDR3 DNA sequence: TGTGCCAGCAGTTCCCAGGTCGGGGCAGATACGCAGTATTTT. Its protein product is CASSSQVGADTQYF.

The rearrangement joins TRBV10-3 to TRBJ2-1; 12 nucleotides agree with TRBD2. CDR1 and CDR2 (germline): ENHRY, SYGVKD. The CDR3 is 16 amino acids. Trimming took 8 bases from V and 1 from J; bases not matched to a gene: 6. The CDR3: CAILAGGPGSYNEQFF. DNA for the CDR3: TGTGCCATCCTAGCGGGAGGGCCGGGGTCCTACAATGAGCAGTTCTTC.

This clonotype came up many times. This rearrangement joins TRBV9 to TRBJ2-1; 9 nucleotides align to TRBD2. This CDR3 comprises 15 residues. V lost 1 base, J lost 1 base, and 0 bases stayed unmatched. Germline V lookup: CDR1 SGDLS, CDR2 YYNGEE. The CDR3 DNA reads TGTGCCAGCAGCGTAAGCGGGAGGTCCTACAATGAGCAGTTCTTC. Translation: CASSVSGRSYNEQFF. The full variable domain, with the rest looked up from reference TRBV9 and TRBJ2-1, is DSGVTQTPKHLITATGQRVTLRCSPRSGDLSVYWYQQSLDQGLQFLIQYYNGEERAKGNILERFSAQQFPDLHSELNLSSLELGDSALYFCASSVSGRSYNEQFFGPGTRLTVL.

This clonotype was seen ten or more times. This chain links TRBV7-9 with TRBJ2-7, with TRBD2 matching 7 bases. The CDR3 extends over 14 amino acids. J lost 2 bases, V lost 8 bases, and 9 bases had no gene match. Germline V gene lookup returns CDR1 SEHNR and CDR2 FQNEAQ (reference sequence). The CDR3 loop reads CASPGLADPYEQYF. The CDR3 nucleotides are TGTGCCAGCCCCGGGCTAGCGGATCCCTACGAGCAGTACTTC.

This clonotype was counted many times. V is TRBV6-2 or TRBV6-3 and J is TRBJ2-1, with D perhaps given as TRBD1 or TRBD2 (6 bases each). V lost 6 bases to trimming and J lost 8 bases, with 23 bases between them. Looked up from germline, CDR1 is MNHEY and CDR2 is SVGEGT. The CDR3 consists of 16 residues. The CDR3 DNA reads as TGTGCCAGCAGACCACGGAGGGGGGCAGGGGTTGATGAGCAGTTCTTC. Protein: CASRPRRGAGVDEQFF.

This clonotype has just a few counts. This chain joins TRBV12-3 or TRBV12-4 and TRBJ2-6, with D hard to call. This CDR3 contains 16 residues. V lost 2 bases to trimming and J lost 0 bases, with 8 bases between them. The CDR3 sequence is CASSLNRRSGANVLTF. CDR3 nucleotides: TGTGCCAGCAGTTTAAACAGACGCTCTGGGGCCAACGTCCTGACTTTC.

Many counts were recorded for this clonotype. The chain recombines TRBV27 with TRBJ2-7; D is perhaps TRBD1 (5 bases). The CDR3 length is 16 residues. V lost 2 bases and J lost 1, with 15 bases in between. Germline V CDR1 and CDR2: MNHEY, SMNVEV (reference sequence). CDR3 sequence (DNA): TGTGCCAGCAGTTTAAGTGGTGTGGCAGGGTCCTACGAGCAGTACTTC. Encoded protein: CASSLSGVAGSYEQYF.

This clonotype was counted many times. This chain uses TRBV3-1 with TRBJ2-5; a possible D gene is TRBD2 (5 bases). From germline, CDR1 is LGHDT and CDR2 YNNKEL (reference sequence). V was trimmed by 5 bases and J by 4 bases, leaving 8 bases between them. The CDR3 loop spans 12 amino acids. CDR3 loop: CASSVTRETQYF. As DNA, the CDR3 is TGTGCCAGCAGCGTTACTAGAGAGACCCAGTACTTC.

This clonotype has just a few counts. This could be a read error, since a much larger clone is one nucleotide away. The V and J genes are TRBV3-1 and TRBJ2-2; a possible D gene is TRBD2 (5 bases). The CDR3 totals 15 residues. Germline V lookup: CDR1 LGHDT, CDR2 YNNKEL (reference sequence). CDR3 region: CASSHRTYNTGEPFF. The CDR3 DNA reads TGTGCCAGCAGCCACCGGACTTACAACACCGGGGAGCCGTTTTTT. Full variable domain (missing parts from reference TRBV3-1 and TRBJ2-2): DTAVSQTPKYLVTQMGNDKSIKCEQNLGHDTMYWYKQDSKKFLKIMFSYNNKELIINETVPNRFSPKSPDKAHLNLHINSLELGDSAVYFCASSHRTYNTGEPFFGEGSRLTVL.

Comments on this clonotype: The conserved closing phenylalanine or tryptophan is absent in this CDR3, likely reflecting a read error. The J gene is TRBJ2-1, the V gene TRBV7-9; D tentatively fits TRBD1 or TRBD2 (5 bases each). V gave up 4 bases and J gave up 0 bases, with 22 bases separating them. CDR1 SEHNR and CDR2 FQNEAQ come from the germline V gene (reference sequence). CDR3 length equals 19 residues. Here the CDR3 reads CASSSNSGTYTTSYNEQFL. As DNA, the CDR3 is TGTGCCAGCAGCTCAAACTCCGGGACCTACACAACCTCCTACAATGAGCAGTTCCTC.

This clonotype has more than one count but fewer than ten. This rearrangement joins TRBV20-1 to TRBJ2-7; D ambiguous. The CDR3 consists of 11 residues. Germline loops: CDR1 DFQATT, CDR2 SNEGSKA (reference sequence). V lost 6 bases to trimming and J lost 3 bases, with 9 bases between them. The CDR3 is CSALEIYEQYF. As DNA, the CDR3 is TGCAGTGCCTTAGAAATCTACGAGCAGTACTTC.

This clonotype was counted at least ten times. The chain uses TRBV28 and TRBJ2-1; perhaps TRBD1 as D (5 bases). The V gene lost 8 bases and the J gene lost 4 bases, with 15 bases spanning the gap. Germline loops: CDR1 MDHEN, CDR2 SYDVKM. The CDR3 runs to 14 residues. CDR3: CASYTTNRYNEQFF. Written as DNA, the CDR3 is TGTGCCAGCTATACAACCAACAGGTACAATGAGCAGTTCTTC.

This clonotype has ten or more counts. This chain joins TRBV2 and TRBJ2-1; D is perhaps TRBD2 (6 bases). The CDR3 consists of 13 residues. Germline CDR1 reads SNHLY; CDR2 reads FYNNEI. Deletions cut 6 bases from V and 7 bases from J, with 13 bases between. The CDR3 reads CASSLETRNEQFF. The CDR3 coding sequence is TGTGCCAGCAGCCTAGAGACTAGGAATGAGCAGTTCTTC.

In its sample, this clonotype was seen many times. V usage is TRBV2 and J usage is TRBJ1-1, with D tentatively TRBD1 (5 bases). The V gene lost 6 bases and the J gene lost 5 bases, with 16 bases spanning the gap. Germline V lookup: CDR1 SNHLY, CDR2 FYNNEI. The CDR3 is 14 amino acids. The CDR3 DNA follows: TGTGCCAGCAGGCTCAGGGTCCCGGTAACTGAAGCTTTCTTT. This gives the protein CASRLRVPVTEAFF.

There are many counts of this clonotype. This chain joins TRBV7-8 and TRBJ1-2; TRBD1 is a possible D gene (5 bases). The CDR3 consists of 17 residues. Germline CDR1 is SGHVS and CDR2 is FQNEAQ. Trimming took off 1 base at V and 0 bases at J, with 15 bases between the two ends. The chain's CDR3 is CASSLVLLPTANYGYTF. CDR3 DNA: TGTGCCAGCAGCTTAGTGCTACTCCCGACAGCTAACTATGGCTACACCTTC. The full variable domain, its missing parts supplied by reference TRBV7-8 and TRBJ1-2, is GAGVSQSPRYKVAKRGQDVALRCDPISGHVSLFWYQQALGQGPEFLTYFQNEAQLDKSGLPSDRFFAERPEGSVSTLKIQRTQQEDSAVYLCASSLVLLPTANYGYTFGSGTRLTVV.

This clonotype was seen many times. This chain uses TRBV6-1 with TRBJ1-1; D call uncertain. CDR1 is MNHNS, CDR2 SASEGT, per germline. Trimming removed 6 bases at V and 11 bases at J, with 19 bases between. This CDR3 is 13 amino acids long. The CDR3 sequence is CASSPKTRPGAFF. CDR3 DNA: TGTGCCAGCAGCCCCAAGACCCGCCCTGGGGCTTTCTTT.

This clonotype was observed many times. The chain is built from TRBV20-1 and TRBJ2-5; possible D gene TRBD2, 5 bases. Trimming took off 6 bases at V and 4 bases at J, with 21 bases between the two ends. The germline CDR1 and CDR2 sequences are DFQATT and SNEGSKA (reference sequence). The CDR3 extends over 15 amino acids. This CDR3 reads CSADPPAGSRETQYF. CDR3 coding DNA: TGCAGTGCCGATCCCCCCGCGGGCAGCCGAGAGACCCAGTACTTC.

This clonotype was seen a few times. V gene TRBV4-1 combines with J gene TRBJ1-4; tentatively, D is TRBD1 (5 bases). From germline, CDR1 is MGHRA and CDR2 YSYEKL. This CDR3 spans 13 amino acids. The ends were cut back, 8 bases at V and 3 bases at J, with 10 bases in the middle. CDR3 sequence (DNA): TGCGCCAGCGCCCCACAGGCTAATGAAAAACTGTTTTTT. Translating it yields CASAPQANEKLFF.

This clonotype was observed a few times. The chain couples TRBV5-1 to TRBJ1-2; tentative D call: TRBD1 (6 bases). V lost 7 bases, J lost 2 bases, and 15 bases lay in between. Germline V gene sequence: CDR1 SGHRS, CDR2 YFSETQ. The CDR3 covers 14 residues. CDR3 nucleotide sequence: TGCGCCAGCGGCTCCTCAACAGGGAACTATGGCTACACCTTC. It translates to CASGSSTGNYGYTF.

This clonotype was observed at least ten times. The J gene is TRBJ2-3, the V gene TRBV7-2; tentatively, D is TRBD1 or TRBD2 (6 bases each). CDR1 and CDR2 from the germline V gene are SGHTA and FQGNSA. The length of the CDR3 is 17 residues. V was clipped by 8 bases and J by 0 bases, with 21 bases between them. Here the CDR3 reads CASAQEGGVWSTDTQYF. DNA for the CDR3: TGTGCCAGCGCACAAGAGGGGGGAGTTTGGAGCACAGATACGCAGTATTTT.

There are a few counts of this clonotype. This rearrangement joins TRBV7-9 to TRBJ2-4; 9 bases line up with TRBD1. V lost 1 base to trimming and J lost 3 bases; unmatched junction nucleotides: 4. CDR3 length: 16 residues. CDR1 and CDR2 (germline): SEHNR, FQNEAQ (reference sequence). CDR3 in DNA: TGTGCCAGCAGCTTAGGCCGACAGGGGGGCAAAAACATTCAGTACTTC. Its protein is CASSLGRQGGKNIQYF.